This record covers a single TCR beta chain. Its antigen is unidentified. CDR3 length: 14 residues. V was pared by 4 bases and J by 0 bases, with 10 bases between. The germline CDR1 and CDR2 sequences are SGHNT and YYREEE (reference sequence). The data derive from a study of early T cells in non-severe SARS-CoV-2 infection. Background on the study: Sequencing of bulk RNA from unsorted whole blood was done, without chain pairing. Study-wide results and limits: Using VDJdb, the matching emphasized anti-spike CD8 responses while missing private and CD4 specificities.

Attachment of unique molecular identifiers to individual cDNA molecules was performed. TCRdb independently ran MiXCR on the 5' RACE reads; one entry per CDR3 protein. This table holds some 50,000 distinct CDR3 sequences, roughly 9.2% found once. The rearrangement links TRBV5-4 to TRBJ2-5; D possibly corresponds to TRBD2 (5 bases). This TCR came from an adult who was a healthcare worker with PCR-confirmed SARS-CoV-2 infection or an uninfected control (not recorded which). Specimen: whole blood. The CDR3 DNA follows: TGTGCCAGCAGCCCGGACTCGTACCAAGAGACCCAGTACTTC. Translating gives CASSPDSYQETQYF.